Following are 23 T cell receptor beta chains from one sample sequenced in a study of Ad26.COV2.S vaccination and SARS-CoV-2 variants (dated by TCRdb to about 2021). The treatment or condition label here, explained by the study, means: about 20 received Ad26.COV2.S at low or high dose, single or two shots; 5 received placebo; per-sample allocation not given. Repertoires of vaccine and placebo recipients were sequenced from samples taken on day 63 after the first injection. Library prep was done by the immunoSEQ multiplex PCR assay. Held by TCRdb, this immuneACCESS table contains in-frame sequences only and omits some clones. Under half of the omission traces to an unresolved V gene where checked; the cause of the rest is unknown. In all, the sample holds 450,000 to 550,000 clones, and about 89% of those were seen once. Approximately 1.7% of the sample belongs to the ten largest clones. This specimen was peripheral blood, taken in a trial of Ad26.COV2.S vaccine versus placebo. The receptor set was obtained from a person between 18 and 65 years old who received the Ad26.COV2.S COVID-19 vaccine or a placebo.

The chain is built from TRBV27 and TRBJ1-3, with 9 bases matching TRBD1. V lost 6 bases to trimming and J lost 10 bases; unmatched junction nucleotides: 10. Germline loops: CDR1 MNHEY, CDR2 SMNVEV (reference sequence). The CDR3 runs 14 residues. The CDR3 DNA sequence: TGTGCCAGCAGCGCAACGGGACAGGGTCCGACCATATATTTT. Its translation: CASSATGQGPTIYF.

The chain links TRBV28 to TRBJ2-3; 10 bases align to TRBD1. The junction had 11 bases not matched to a gene; V was cut back by 3 bases and J by 2 bases. The length of the CDR3 is 18 residues. Germline values: CDR1 MDHEN, CDR2 SYDVKM. The CDR3 DNA follows: TGTGCCAGCAGTTTGGTTTCCGGGACAGGGGCATACACAGATACGCAGTATTTT. It yields the protein CASSLVSGTGAYTDTQYF.

V is TRBV7-3 and J is TRBJ1-1; D unresolved. CDR3 length: 12 amino acids. Germline values: CDR1 SGHTA, CDR2 FQGTGA. The ends were cut back, 2 bases at V and 11 bases at J, with 12 bases in the middle. The CDR3 DNA reads as TGTGCCAGCAGCTTACCGGGAAAATCGGCTTTCTTT. Protein: CASSLPGKSAFF.

The rearrangement uses TRBV19 and TRBJ1-5, with TRBD1 matching over 7 bases. The CDR3 totals 16 residues. The V segment lost 5 bases and the J segment 5 bases; nucleotides outside the gene matches: 12. The germline CDR1 and CDR2 sequences are LNHDA and SQIVND (reference sequence). CDR3 sequence (DNA): TGTGCCAGTAGTCCCACCCCGGACAGGAACTATCAGCCCCAGCATTTT. It encodes CASSPTPDRNYQPQHF.

This chain connects TRBV27 to TRBJ1-1; tentatively, D is TRBD1 (5 bases). Germline V gene data show CDR1 as MNHEY and CDR2 as SMNVEV (reference sequence). Trimming shortened V by 2 bases and J by 4 bases, and 11 bases separated the two germline ends. There are 14 residues in the CDR3. The CDR3 loop is CASSLQGWGTEAFF. The CDR3 nucleotides read TGTGCCAGCAGTTTACAGGGCTGGGGCACTGAAGCTTTCTTT.

This clone showed up just once. The V gene is TRBV19, the J gene TRBJ1-1; D may be TRBD1 (6 bases). Germline assignment: CDR1 LNHDA and CDR2 SQIVND (reference sequence). There are 14 residues in the CDR3. Trimming took 7 bases from V and 4 from J, leaving 16 bases between them. Here the CDR3 reads CASIPGDRGTEAFF. DNA for the CDR3: TGTGCCAGTATCCCAGGGGATAGGGGCACTGAAGCTTTCTTT.

V usage is TRBV6-1 and J usage is TRBJ2-5; 8 nucleotides align to TRBD1. J gave up 2 bases and V 3 bases, and 5 bases lay outside the gene matches. This CDR3 spans 15 amino acids. Germline V gene data show CDR1 as MNHNS and CDR2 as SASEGT. The CDR3 here is CASSDRGQDQETQYF. Written as DNA, the CDR3 is TGTGCCAGCAGTGACAGGGGGCAAGATCAAGAGACCCAGTACTTC.

The chain uses TRBV5-1 and TRBJ1-1, with 7 bases matching TRBD1. This CDR3 is 14 amino acids long. With 6 bases clipped from V and 1 base from J, the junction kept 6 bases outside the gene matches. CDR1 and CDR2 from the germline V gene are SGHRS and YFSETQ. In nucleotides, the CDR3 is TGCGCCAGCACAAGAGGGACAGAGAACACTGAAGCTTTCTTT. As protein: CASTRGTENTEAFF.

The gene calls are TRBV19 and TRBJ2-7, with a weak D call TRBD1 (6 bases). Germline lookup yields CDR1 LNHDA and CDR2 SQIVND (reference sequence). The length of the CDR3 is 15 residues. Trimming removed 4 bases at V and 2 bases at J, with 15 bases between. CDR3 DNA sequence: TGTGCCAGTAGTACGACCACAGGGTTGGCCTACGAGCAGTACTTC. Translation: CASSTTTGLAYEQYF.

This rearrangement joins TRBV5-1 to TRBJ2-3; no firm D call. The V gene lost 1 base and the J gene lost 0 bases, with 6 bases spanning the gap. The CDR3 runs 14 residues. Germline loops: CDR1 SGHRS, CDR2 YFSETQ. CDR3 sequence (DNA): TGCGCCAGCAGCTTGAGCGCTAGCACAGATACGCAGTATTTT. Amino acid sequence: CASSLSASTDTQYF.

This sequence joins TRBV3-1 (or the pseudogene TRBV3-2) and TRBJ1-1; D gene unclear. This CDR3 spans 13 amino acids. Trimming pared 3 bases from V and 0 bases from J, leaving 5 bases between. CDR1 is LGHDT and CDR2 is YNNKEL in the germline V gene (reference sequence). CDR3 nucleotide sequence: TGTGCCAGCAGCCACCGGGTGAACACTGAAGCTTTCTTT. Amino acids: CASSHRVNTEAFF.

Written as DNA, the CDR3 is TGTGCCAGCAGCCCCGGACAGGCGTCAAACGTCCTGACTTTC. Protein product: CASSPGQASNVLTF. The V call is TRBV7-2, the J call TRBJ2-6, with TRBD1 matching over 7 bases. Trimming at V came to 5 bases and at J to 10 bases, leaving 8 bases not matched to a gene. There are 14 residues in the CDR3. Germline V CDR1 and CDR2: SGHTA, FQGNSA. Full variable domain (missing parts from reference TRBV7-2 and TRBJ2-6): GAGVSQSPSNKVTEKGKDVELRCDPISGHTALYWYRQSLGQGLEFLIYFQGNSAPDKSGLPSDRFSAERTGGSVSTLTIQRTQQEDSAVYLCASSPGQASNVLTFGAGSRLTVL.

A word on this clone: The junction departs from germline at one end; a sequencing error may be responsible. The chain couples TRBV18 to TRBJ1-3, with D possibly matching TRBD1 (6 bases). CDR1 is KGHSH, CDR2 LQKENI, per germline. The CDR3 loop spans 18 amino acids. CDR3 loop: CASSPLPGGPSSRNTIYF. The CDR3 coding sequence is TGTGCCAGCTCACCTCTACCCGGGGGGCCGAGCTCTAGAAACACCATATATTTT. The whole variable domain, filled in from reference TRBV18 and TRBJ1-3, reads NAGVMQNPRHLVRRRGQEARLRCSPMKGHSHVYWYRQLPEEGLKFMVYLQKENIIDESGMPKERFSAEFPKEGPSILRIQQVVRGDSAAYFCASSPLPGGPSSRNTIYFGEGSWLTVV.

The rearrangement uses TRBV4-3 and TRBJ2-1; 13 bases align to TRBD2. J was trimmed by 9 bases and V by 2 bases; bases with no gene match: 13. The CDR3 is 18 residues long. Germline V CDR1 and CDR2: LGHNA, YSLEER. CDR3 nucleotides: TGCGCCAGCAGCCAATTCGCGACCGGGACTAGCGGGGCCTCTGAGCAGTTCTTC. It yields the protein CASSQFATGTSGASEQFF.

The chain combines TRBV25-1 with TRBJ1-4; possible D gene TRBD1, 5 bases. Germline loops: CDR1 MGHDK, CDR2 SYGVNS. The CDR3 consists of 16 residues. Trimming took 2 bases from V and 5 from J, leaving 15 bases between them. Here the CDR3 reads CASSEGWTLRNEKLFF. As DNA, the CDR3 is TGTGCCAGCAGTGAAGGGTGGACATTGCGGAATGAAAAACTGTTTTTT.

This chain uses TRBV27 with TRBJ2-7; 10 bases are shared with TRBD2. The junction had 10 bases not matched to a gene; V was cut back by 2 bases and J by 3 bases. The germline V gene encodes CDR1 MNHEY and CDR2 SMNVEV (reference sequence). The CDR3 covers 17 residues. The CDR3 DNA is TGTGCCAGCAGTTTAAGAACCTATAGCGGGAGGAACTACGAGCAGTACTTC. Amino acids: CASSLRTYSGRNYEQYF.

This chain links TRBV6-2 or TRBV6-3 with TRBJ1-5; 8 bases fit TRBD1. This CDR3 spans 16 amino acids. Germline lookup yields CDR1 MNHEY and CDR2 SVGEGT. The trim removed 0 bases at V and 3 bases at J, leaving 4 bases unmatched. DNA of the CDR3: TGTGCCAGCAGTTACTCCAGGGGGCCCTTCAATCAGCCCCAGCATTTT. Encoded protein: CASSYSRGPFNQPQHF.

This chain uses TRBV29-1 with TRBJ1-6, with D possibly matching TRBD1 (5 bases). V shed 6 bases and J shed 8 bases, with 20 bases lying between them. Germline V CDR1 and CDR2: SQVTM, ANQGSEA. The CDR3 loop spans 15 amino acids. CDR3 DNA sequence: TGCAGCGTCAAACTAGGGGCTGCGTCCGATTCACCCCTCCACTTT. This translates into CSVKLGAASDSPLHF.

Notes on this clone: Other DNA sequences from this sample encode an identical CDR3 as well. The chain joins TRBV28 to TRBJ2-7, with 7 bases lining up with TRBD2. This CDR3 is 14 amino acids long. From germline, CDR1 is MDHEN and CDR2 SYDVKM. J gave up 0 bases and V 5 bases, and 4 bases lay outside the gene matches. In nucleotides, the CDR3 is TGTGCCAGCAGTAGGGGCGGGAGCTCCTACGAGCAGTACTTC. Translating gives CASSRGGSSYEQYF.

The chain couples TRBV21-1 to TRBJ2-5; the table's D gene call, TRBD2, was not cross checked with the DNA. TRBV21-1 is deemed a pseudogene. The CDR3 loop spans 17 amino acids. DNA for the CDR3: TGTGCCAGCAGCAAGGGCAGGACTAGCGGGCCCCAAGAGACCCAGTACTTC. Protein product: CASSKGRTSGPQETQYF.

The chain has TRBV10-3 and TRBJ2-7; D unclear. V dropped 6 bases and J dropped 6 bases, with 9 bases sitting between them. Germline V gene lookup returns CDR1 ENHRY and CDR2 SYGVKD. The CDR3 length is 11 residues. CDR3 in amino acids: CAISTESEQYF. Written as DNA, the CDR3 is TGTGCCATCAGCACAGAGAGCGAGCAGTACTTC.

This clone was picked up a small number of times. The genes are TRBV7-2 and TRBJ1-3, with a weak D call TRBD1 (5 bases). The V gene's germline CDR1 is SGHTA and CDR2 FQGNSA. This CDR3 has 14 amino acids. Trimming shortened V by 6 bases and J by 7 bases, and 16 bases separated the two germline ends. CDR3 nucleotides: TGTGCCAGCAGACCCAATAGCCAGGGTAACACCATATATTTT. This sequence encodes CASRPNSQGNTIYF.

The genes are TRBV29-1 and TRBJ2-1; D not resolved. This CDR3 has 12 residues. V was cut by 4 bases and J by 7 bases, with 11 bases left in between. The germline V gene encodes CDR1 SQVTM and CDR2 ANQGSEA. CDR3 sequence: CSVVIGPNEQFF. CDR3 nucleotides: TGCAGCGTTGTTATAGGTCCTAATGAGCAGTTCTTC.